This T cell receptor (beta chain) was recorded in a study of regulatory T cells in long-lasting Graves disease. Trimming cost V 6 bases and J 13 bases; bases outside gene matches: 1. Germline V gene sequence: CDR1 SNHLY, CDR2 FYNNEI. The CDR3 consists of 10 residues. Relying on iRepertoire HTBI primers and Arm-PCR of CDR3 regions, the team built TCR beta libraries. TCRdb used MiXCR to reprocess the multiplex PCR reads, holding one entry per CDR3 protein. Here the sample spans 450,000 to 600,000 distinct CDR3 sequences, roughly 12% being singletons. Stated time point: newly diagnosed GD, antithyroid drugs for less than 3 months. With RNA extracted from PBMCs as input, the TCR library was made. This clonotype was counted ten times or more. Another study also made use of these data, one on T cells in Graves' hyperthyroidism and ophthalmopathy.

Sequencing used peripheral blood mononuclear cells (PBMCs), obtained at new diagnosis, from a patient treated with antithyroid drugs. The rearrangement links TRBV2 to TRBJ1-4, with 8 bases fitting TRBD1. The clonotype originates from a man younger than 45 with Graves disease. This CDR3 is CASRDRGLFF. CDR3 DNA sequence: TGTGCCAGCAGAGACAGGGGACTGTTTTTT.